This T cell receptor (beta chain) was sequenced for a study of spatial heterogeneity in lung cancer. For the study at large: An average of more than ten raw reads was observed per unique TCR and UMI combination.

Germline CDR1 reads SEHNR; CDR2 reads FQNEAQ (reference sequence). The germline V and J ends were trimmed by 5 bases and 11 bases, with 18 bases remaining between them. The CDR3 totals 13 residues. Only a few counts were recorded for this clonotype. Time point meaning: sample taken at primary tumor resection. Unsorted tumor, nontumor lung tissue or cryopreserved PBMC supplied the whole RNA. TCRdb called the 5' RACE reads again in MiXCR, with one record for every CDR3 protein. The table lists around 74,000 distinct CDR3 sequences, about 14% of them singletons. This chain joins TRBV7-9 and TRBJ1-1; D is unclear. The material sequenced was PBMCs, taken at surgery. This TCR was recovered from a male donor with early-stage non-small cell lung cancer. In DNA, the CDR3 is TGTGCCAGCAGCGACGGATCCCCTGGATGGGCTTTCTTT. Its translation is CASSDGSPGWAFF.